Below, 32 T cell receptor beta chains from the same sample are listed, as sequenced in a study of T-cell memory formation after mild COVID-19. One entry per CDR3 protein, called by TCRdb with MiXCR from the 5' RACE reads. The sample lists roughly 400,000 distinct CDR3 sequences, 20% to 25% occurring once. The sequenced sample was PBMCs or a T cell subset sorted from them (not recorded which). All receptors come from an adult woman who had mild COVID-19 (a few samples of this study predate the infection). Cell type and time point are not known.

The genes are TRBV29-1 and TRBJ1-2; a possible D gene is TRBD1 (5 bases). Trimming pared 8 bases from V and 5 bases from J, leaving 15 bases between. CDR1 is SQVTM, CDR2 ANQGSEA, per germline. The CDR3 is 12 residues long. The CDR3 region has the DNA TGCAGCACCTGGGACCTAGGGTATGGCTACACCTTC. Translation gives CSTWDLGYGYTF.

In this sample, this clonotype turned up a few times. The chain has TRBV20-1 and TRBJ2-1; D is perhaps TRBD1 or TRBD2 (5 bases each). The CDR3 runs to 13 residues. Germline V gene lookup returns CDR1 DFQATT and CDR2 SNEGSKA (reference sequence). The V end lost 0 bases, the J end lost 12 bases, and 15 bases lay between the germline ends. This CDR3 is CSAREVRGAAQFF. In nucleotides, the CDR3 is TGCAGTGCTAGAGAGGTCAGAGGGGCTGCGCAGTTCTTC.

This clonotype has more than one count but fewer than ten. The chain links TRBV5-1 to TRBJ1-2, with 7 bases aligning to TRBD1. V trimming: 1 base; J trimming: 3 bases; junction bases outside the gene matches: 6. This CDR3 has 15 amino acids. From germline, CDR1 is SGHRS and CDR2 YFSETQ. The CDR3 DNA follows: TGCGCCAGCAGCTTGCGAGGGGGCGAACACTATGGCTACACCTTC. This codes for CASSLRGGEHYGYTF.

This clonotype occurred many times. V is TRBV7-3 and J is TRBJ2-2, with D possibly matching TRBD2 (6 bases). Between the trimmed V and J ends, which lost 7 bases and 4 bases, there was a span of 19 bases. The germline V gene encodes CDR1 SGHTA and CDR2 FQGTGA. This CDR3 is 16 amino acids long. CDR3 amino acids: CASTLMAGSRTGELFF. CDR3 sequence (DNA): TGTGCCAGCACCCTTATGGCGGGGTCGCGCACCGGGGAGCTGTTTTTT.

The CDR3 region has the DNA TGCAGTGCGACCCCCCTATACACAGATACGCAGTATTTT. This translates into CSATPLYTDTQYF. The genes are TRBV20-1 and TRBJ2-3; D is unresolved. The CDR3 totals 13 residues. Germline CDR1 DFQATT, CDR2 SNEGSKA (reference sequence). V was pared by 6 bases and J by 2 bases, with 12 bases between.

The CDR3 sequence: CASSQEIAATTYEQYF. The CDR3 DNA reads TGCGCCAGCAGCCAAGAAATCGCCGCTACAACTTACGAGCAGTACTTC. The chain links TRBV4-1 to TRBJ2-7, with D unclear. V was pared by 0 bases and J by 4 bases, with 16 bases between. The CDR3 is 16 residues long. Germline CDR1 MGHRA, CDR2 YSYEKL.

This sequence joins TRBV19 and TRBJ1-1; TRBD1 is a possible D gene (5 bases). V shed 3 bases and J shed 4 bases, with 15 bases lying between them. Germline V gives CDR1 LNHDA, CDR2 SQIVND (reference sequence). This CDR3 contains 15 residues. The CDR3 here is CASSIGGNGRTEAFF. In DNA, the CDR3 is TGTGCCAGTAGTATTGGGGGAAATGGGCGCACTGAAGCTTTCTTT.

The chain is built from TRBV7-9 and TRBJ2-7; D unclear. Per the germline V gene, CDR1 is SEHNR and CDR2 is FQNEAQ (reference sequence). The CDR3 extends over 14 amino acids. With 1 base removed from V and 3 bases from J, the gap between germline ends came to 10 bases. This CDR3 reads CASSLGIRSYEQYF. The CDR3 DNA follows: TGTGCCAGCAGCTTAGGGATAAGGAGCTACGAGCAGTACTTC.

The V call is TRBV27, the J call TRBJ2-1; 11 bases line up with TRBD1. This CDR3 is 16 amino acids long. The germline V gene has CDR1 MNHEY and CDR2 SMNVEV (reference sequence). V lost 6 bases to trimming and J lost 0 bases; unmatched junction nucleotides: 4. The DNA of the CDR3 is TGTGCCAGCAGCTTTGGGACAGGGGGCTCCTACAATGAGCAGTTCTTC. Its translation is CASSFGTGGSYNEQFF.

The sample holds a few counts of this clonotype. The V gene is TRBV30, the J gene TRBJ1-2; D is undetermined. Germline-derived CDR1 and CDR2 are GTSNPN and SVGIG (reference sequence). The CDR3 covers 12 residues. The V end lost 2 bases, the J end lost 4 bases, and 8 bases lay between the germline ends. Here the CDR3 reads CAWSSGVYGYTF. The CDR3 DNA reads as TGTGCCTGGAGTAGCGGGGTCTATGGCTACACCTTC. The full variable domain, rest sourced from reference TRBV30 and TRBJ1-2, is SQTIHQWPATLVQPVGSPLSLECTVEGTSNPNLYWYRQAAGRGLQLLFYSVGIGQISSEVPQNLSASRPQDRQFILSSKKLLLSDSGFYLCAWSSGVYGYTFGSGTRLTVV.

This clonotype was observed a handful of times. V is TRBV12-3 or TRBV12-4 and J is TRBJ2-7; maybe TRBD2 (6 bases). The V and J ends lost 5 bases and 5 bases respectively, with 10 bases between them. The CDR3 consists of 12 residues. The CDR3 coding sequence is TGTGCCAGCAGTGGAGGGAATCACGAGCAGTACTTC. Protein product: CASSGGNHEQYF.

This chain connects TRBV21-1 to TRBJ2-7. TRBV21-1 is assigned pseudogene status. The CDR3 has 13 residues. CDR3 in amino acids: CASSKARLYEQYF. CDR3 sequence (DNA): TGTGCCAGCAGCAAAGCGCGGCTCTACGAGCAGTACTTC.

This CDR3 reads CASSALGRSNTEAFF. The CDR3 coding sequence is TGTGCCAGCAGTGCCCTCGGAAGATCGAACACTGAAGCTTTCTTT. The chain joins TRBV6-1 to TRBJ1-1; D gene unclear. Germline CDR1 reads MNHNS; CDR2 reads SASEGT. There are 15 residues in the CDR3. V lost 4 bases, J lost 1 base, and 13 bases lay in between.

The CDR3 spells CASRTQGAIRAEAFF. The CDR3, as DNA: TGTGCCAGCAGGACACAGGGGGCGATAAGAGCTGAAGCTTTCTTT. The chain employs TRBV2 and TRBJ1-1; 9 nucleotides agree with TRBD1. Germline CDR1 reads SNHLY; CDR2 reads FYNNEI. This CDR3 has 15 amino acids. V shed 6 bases, J shed 6 bases, and the junction held 11 bases outside the gene matches.

The table lists this clonotype with a few counts. This chain links TRBV7-6 with TRBJ2-3; 7 bases match TRBD2. Germline-derived CDR1 and CDR2 are SGHVS and FNYEAQ. V lost 5 bases to trimming and J lost 4 bases; unmatched junction nucleotides: 9. This CDR3 comprises 15 residues. DNA for the CDR3: TGTGCCAGCAGCCGGGGAGGGCCGCTATCAGATACGCAGTATTTT. It codes for CASSRGGPLSDTQYF.

The rearrangement links TRBV15 to TRBJ2-7; 9 nucleotides agree with TRBD1. The CDR3 length is 14 residues. Germline lookup yields CDR1 LNHNV and CDR2 YYDKDF (reference sequence). V was pared by 5 bases and J by 3 bases, with 5 bases of the junction left unmatched. This CDR3 reads CATSSRDRDYEQYF. CDR3 coding DNA: TGTGCCACCAGCTCCCGGGACAGGGACTACGAGCAGTACTTC.

Concerning this clonotype: No conserved phenylalanine or tryptophan ends this CDR3, so it is likely a read error. The chain is built from TRBV12-3 or TRBV12-4 and TRBJ2-1, with D perhaps matching TRBD1 (6 bases). V lost 8 bases to trimming and J lost 2 bases, with 16 bases between them. This CDR3 comprises 15 residues. The CDR3 loop reads CASEGWGTPYNEQFL. For the CDR3, the DNA is TGTGCCAGCGAGGGATGGGGGACACCCTACAATGAGCAGTTCTTA.

This chain links TRBV5-1 with TRBJ2-1; possibly TRBD2 for D (5 bases). The CDR3 loop spans 13 amino acids. Germline lookup yields CDR1 SGHRS and CDR2 YFSETQ. V lost 3 bases to trimming and J lost 7 bases, with 11 bases between them. This CDR3 is CASSWARGNEQFF. CDR3 bases: TGCGCCAGCAGCTGGGCTAGAGGGAATGAGCAGTTCTTC.

This chain connects TRBV12-3 or TRBV12-4 to TRBJ2-3, with 12 bases fitting TRBD2. The ends lost 6 bases at V and 3 bases at J; junction bases unmatched: 7. The CDR3 length is 16 residues. In nucleotides, the CDR3 is TGTGCCAGCAGGACTAGCGGGAGCTTACTGACAGATACGCAGTATTTT. It translates to CASRTSGSLLTDTQYF.

This clonotype was counted only a few times. The V and J genes are TRBV7-2 and TRBJ2-1; D possibly corresponds to TRBD2 (6 bases). The germline gives CDR1 SGHTA, CDR2 FQGNSA. There are 13 residues in the CDR3. The V and J ends lost 1 base and 6 bases respectively, with 7 bases between them. In nucleotides, the CDR3 is TGTGCCAGCAGCTTAGAGACTAGCAATGAGCAGTTCTTC. Translated: CASSLETSNEQFF. The full variable domain, its missing parts supplied by reference TRBV7-2 and TRBJ2-1, is GAGVSQSPSNKVTEKGKDVELRCDPISGHTALYWYRQSLGQGLEFLIYFQGNSAPDKSGLPSDRFSAERTGGSVSTLTIQRTQQEDSAVYLCASSLETSNEQFFGPGTRLTVL.

This clonotype showed up just a few times. The genes are TRBV12-3 or TRBV12-4 and TRBJ1-1; TRBD1 is a possible D gene (5 bases). V lost 5 bases to trimming and J lost 11 bases, with 15 bases between them. The CDR3 is made up of 12 amino acids. CDR3 bases: TGTGCCAGCAGTCTCGGGGGGAACAGTGCTTTCTTT. Its protein product is CASSLGGNSAFF.

This clonotype was seen a handful of times. This chain joins TRBV7-9 and TRBJ1-2, with D uncertain. This CDR3 has 13 amino acids. Per germline, CDR1 SEHNR and CDR2 FQNEAQ (reference sequence). Trimming removed 1 base at V and 4 bases at J, with 7 bases between. DNA of the CDR3: TGTGCCAGCAGCTTAGATTCCAGCTATGGCTACACCTTC. Translating gives CASSLDSSYGYTF.

There are a few counts of this clonotype. The chain is built from TRBV5-1 and TRBJ2-3, with 11 bases identical to TRBD2. With 3 bases clipped from V and 4 bases from J, the junction kept 7 bases outside the gene matches. Germline CDR1 and CDR2: SGHRS and YFSETQ. There are 16 residues in the CDR3. CDR3 coding DNA: TGCGCCAGCAGCTCCCCGACTAGCGGGAATCCAGATACGCAGTATTTT. As protein: CASSSPTSGNPDTQYF. Together with reference TRBV5-1 and TRBJ2-3, the CDR3 gives the full variable domain: KAGVTQTPRYLIKTRGQQVTLSCSPISGHRSVSWYQQTPGQGLQFLFEYFSETQRNKGNFPGRFSGRQFSNSRSEMNVSTLELGDSALYLCASSSPTSGNPDTQYFGPGTRLTVL.

This sequence joins TRBV7-2 and TRBJ1-2; 9 bases match TRBD1. CDR1 is SGHTA and CDR2 is FQGNSA in the germline V gene. The CDR3 is 16 amino acids. J lost 6 bases, V lost 4 bases, and 12 bases had no gene match. Here the CDR3 reads CASSSRDRENLDGYTF. CDR3 bases: TGTGCCAGCAGCTCCCGGGACAGGGAAAATCTGGATGGCTACACCTTC. Combining the CDR3 with reference TRBV7-2 and TRBJ1-2 gives the whole variable domain GAGVSQSPSNKVTEKGKDVELRCDPISGHTALYWYRQSLGQGLEFLIYFQGNSAPDKSGLPSDRFSAERTGGSVSTLTIQRTQQEDSAVYLCASSSRDRENLDGYTFGSGTRLTVV.

The chain joins TRBV20-1 to TRBJ2-7; a weak D match, TRBD2 (6 bases). With 3 bases removed from V and 0 bases from J, the gap between germline ends came to 12 bases. The germline V gene encodes CDR1 DFQATT and CDR2 SNEGSKA (reference sequence). The CDR3 is 14 amino acids. CDR3 coding DNA: TGCAGTGCTAGCAGGGACTTAGACTCCTACGAGCAGTACTTC. It is translated as CSASRDLDSYEQYF.

This clonotype was found a few times. The chain employs TRBV18 and TRBJ2-7; unclear D gene. There are 13 residues in the CDR3. The germline V and J ends were trimmed by 3 bases and 3 bases, with 9 bases remaining between them. Germline-derived CDR1 and CDR2 are KGHSH and LQKENI. CDR3 amino acids: CASSPSGIYEQYF. In DNA form, the CDR3 reads TGTGCCAGCTCACCCTCGGGCATCTACGAGCAGTACTTC.

This chain connects TRBV2 to TRBJ1-1, with D perhaps matching TRBD1 (5 bases). The ends were cut back, 8 bases at V and 10 bases at J, with 14 bases in the middle. The length of the CDR3 is 11 residues. From germline, CDR1 is SNHLY and CDR2 FYNNEI. The CDR3 protein is CASGTGRRAFF. In DNA, the CDR3 is TGTGCCAGCGGGACGGGCCGGAGAGCTTTCTTT.

In its sample, this clonotype was seen a few times. The chain employs TRBV7-9 and TRBJ1-3; D is perhaps TRBD1 (6 bases). CDR3 length: 14 residues. Germline loops: CDR1 SEHNR, CDR2 FQNEAQ (reference sequence). Trimming took off 5 bases at V and 2 bases at J, with 10 bases between the two ends. The CDR3 DNA reads TGTGCCAGCAGCGAAACAGGGACTGGAAACACCATATATTTT. Translating it yields CASSETGTGNTIYF.

The CDR3 sequence is CASRLAIQVHYGYTF. CDR3 DNA sequence: TGTGCCAGCAGACTAGCCATTCAGGTCCACTATGGCTACACCTTC. V is TRBV6-2 or TRBV6-3 and J is TRBJ1-2; D is unresolved. This CDR3 comprises 15 residues. Trimming stripped 6 bases from V and 3 bases from J, with 17 bases between. The germline gives CDR1 MNHEY, CDR2 SVGEGT.

In this sample, this clonotype turned up a few times. The chain links TRBV10-3 to TRBJ2-7; possibly TRBD1 for D (5 bases). The V end lost 4 bases, the J end lost 1 base, and 17 bases lay between the germline ends. The CDR3 extends over 16 amino acids. Germline V gene sequence: CDR1 ENHRY, CDR2 SYGVKD. CDR3: CAISVQGPQASYEQYF. In nucleotides, the CDR3 is TGTGCCATCAGTGTCCAGGGCCCACAAGCTTCCTACGAGCAGTACTTC.

This clonotype appeared a few times. The V gene is TRBV9, the J gene TRBJ1-5, with D possibly matching TRBD1 (5 bases). Germline-derived CDR1 and CDR2 are SGDLS and YYNGEE. V was clipped by 0 bases and J by 5 bases, with 15 bases between them. The CDR3 loop spans 16 amino acids. Here the CDR3 DNA reads TGTGCCAGCAGCGTAGTCGACAGCGCGTTCGATCAGCCCCAGCATTTT. This sequence encodes CASSVVDSAFDQPQHF.

The CDR3 protein is CASSLARYGYTF. As DNA, the CDR3 is TGTGCCAGCAGCTTAGCCCGCTATGGCTACACCTTC. The chain recombines TRBV7-2 with TRBJ1-2; no clear D gene. V was shortened by 0 bases and J by 4 bases, with 3 bases between the two germline ends. Germline V gene lookup returns CDR1 SGHTA and CDR2 FQGNSA. The length of the CDR3 is 12 residues.